Reported below is one T cell receptor (beta chain). V dropped 3 bases and J dropped 4 bases, with 12 bases sitting between them. The CDR3 length is 14 residues. CDR1 and CDR2 (germline): KGHSH, LQKENI. These data are taken from a study of blood T cell repertoires in COVID-19. As for the study in general: Sample material is recorded as cDNA or gDNA derived from T cells, B-cell-depleted T cells, or PBMCs.

Per the authors' pipeline: Counts of nucleated cells, estimated from reference gene primer amplification, were obtained. The repertoire was sequenced with immunoSEQ multiplex PCR; TCRdb's copy has only in-frame clones and lacks some. Clone size and V and J calls were adopted from that table, with D and trimming inferred from the DNA. The table includes approximately 250,000 clones, around 83% detected once. The clonotype comes from a woman aged 45-60 years with acute or convalescent COVID-19. The sample was peripheral blood. This chain connects TRBV18 to TRBJ1-2; no reliable D call. The CDR3 region has the DNA TGTGCCAGCTCACCCGGCGGGGTGTCCTATGGCTACACCTTC. This encodes CASSPGGVSYGYTF.